This T cell receptor (beta chain) was sequenced during a study of cytomegalovirus exposure and HLA in healthy donors. Whole-study findings and limits: Previously analyzed data showed that most TCR beta V segments were productive at a frequency of about 87% or about 30%. Researchers counted over 150 TCR beta chains as cytomegalovirus-associated.

CDR1 is WSHSY and CDR2 is SAAADI in the germline V gene. The CDR3 is 11 residues long. V was clipped by 4 bases and J by 3 bases, with 3 bases between them. PCR used 60 Vbeta primers and 13 Jbeta primers. Data came from immunoSEQ multiplex PCR; TCRdb stores just in-frame clones and leaves some out. The sample lists some 99,000 clones, about four fifths occurring once. About this clone: The antigen remains unidentified.

Nominal health characterized the donors when sampled, though unrecorded immune exposures were likely. This sequence joins TRBV10-2 and TRBJ1-1; D is ambiguous. Material: PBMCs. The sequence was obtained from a woman younger than 45 in good health and CMV-seronegative. The CDR3 DNA reads TGCGCCAGCAGTGTCTACACTGAAGCTTTCTTT. This codes for CASSVYTEAFF.